This TCR beta chain was documented in a study of T cell changes during pregnancy in multiple sclerosis. The data were produced by immunoSEQ multiplex PCR, yet TCRdb's version contains in-frame clones alone and is incomplete. The sample has over 70,000 clones; 75% to 95% are singletons. The source material was peripheral blood, sampled in the first trimester of pregnancy. This receptor was taken from a female donor in good health, enrolled as a control in a pregnancy study.

The CDR3 DNA reads TGTGCCAGCTCCGGGGGGTATAGCGGGGAGCTGTTTTTT. Its protein is CASSGGYSGELFF. This sequence joins TRBV9 and TRBJ2-2; TRBD2 matches at 7 bases. The CDR3 is 13 residues long. V gave up 7 bases and J gave up 7 bases; unmatched junction bases: 7. In germline, CDR1 is SGDLS, CDR2 YYNGEE.